The next 20 T cell receptor beta chains were all read from a single sample in a study of blood T cell repertoires in COVID-19. Profiling relied on immunoSEQ multiplex PCR, and the TCRdb table lists in-frame clones only, not all of them. The data show more than 110,000 clones, more than 75% seen once. Material for sequencing was PBMCs or T cells enriched from blood (not recorded which). These receptors were taken from a woman in her fifties or sixties who had recovered from COVID-19.

This chain links TRBV11-2 with TRBJ1-3; D perhaps matches TRBD1 (6 bases). The CDR3 covers 15 residues. Deletions cut 4 bases from V and 2 bases from J, with 12 bases between. The germline V gene encodes CDR1 SGHAT and CDR2 FQNNGV. In DNA form, the CDR3 reads TGTGCCAGCAGCTCTCGGACAGATACTGGAAACACCATATATTTT. Translation gives CASSSRTDTGNTIYF.

This clone has a single count. The chain employs TRBV12-2 and TRBJ1-6; the D segment call TRBD1 is taken from the table without a DNA check. TRBV12-2 corresponds to a pseudogene. The CDR3 sequence is 16 residues long. CDR3 loop: CASRLVVDRGNSPLHF. CDR3 nucleotides: TGTGCAAGTCGCTTAGTTGTGGACAGGGGAAATTCACCCCTCCACTTT.

The V call is TRBV11-3, the J call TRBJ2-2; 14 nucleotides align to TRBD2. Germline V gene sequence: CDR1 SGHNT, CDR2 YENEEA. Trimming at V came to 5 bases and at J to 4 bases, leaving 3 bases not matched to a gene. The CDR3 length is 16 residues. CDR3 in amino acids: CASSAGLAGGTGELFF. As DNA, the CDR3 is TGTGCCAGCAGCGCAGGACTAGCGGGGGGCACCGGGGAGCTGTTTTTT.

The V call is TRBV5-1, the J call TRBJ2-7; maybe TRBD1 (5 bases). The CDR3 runs 14 residues. Looked up from germline, CDR1 is SGHRS and CDR2 is YFSETQ. V was pared by 4 bases and J by 2 bases, with 13 bases between. The CDR3 spells CASSPITGTYEQYF. CDR3 in DNA: TGCGCCAGCAGCCCGATCACAGGTACCTACGAGCAGTACTTC.

This clone was detected only once. CDR3 sequence reads: CAWSQGLSGANVLTF. The DNA of the CDR3 is TGTGCCTGGAGTCAGGGACTCTCTGGGGCCAACGTCCTGACTTTC. The V call is TRBV30, the J call TRBJ2-6, with a tentative D call TRBD2 (6 bases). The germline CDR1 and CDR2 sequences are GTSNPN and SVGIG (reference sequence). There are 15 residues in the CDR3. V shed 2 bases and J shed 0 bases, with 8 bases lying between them.

This clone appeared once. V and J are TRBV7-3 and TRBJ2-1; 10 nucleotides align to TRBD2. The CDR3 loop spans 15 amino acids. CDR1 SGHTA and CDR2 FQGTGA come from the germline V gene. The V gene end was trimmed by 2 bases and the J gene end by 7 bases; junction bases not matched to a gene: 5. The CDR3: CASSLRLAGVNEQFF. The CDR3 DNA reads TGTGCCAGCAGCTTACGTCTAGCGGGGGTGAATGAGCAGTTCTTC.

The J gene is TRBJ2-5, the V gene TRBV9, with 12 bases lining up with TRBD2. Per the germline V gene, CDR1 is SGDLS and CDR2 is YYNGEE. This CDR3 region has 16 residues. The trim removed 3 bases at V and 4 bases at J, leaving 7 bases unmatched. CDR3 nucleotides: TGTGCCAGCAGCGCCAGACTAGCGGGGGCAGGAGAGACCCAGTACTTC. This translates into CASSARLAGAGETQYF. The whole variable domain, remainder taken from reference TRBV9 and TRBJ2-5, is DSGVTQTPKHLITATGQRVTLRCSPRSGDLSVYWYQQSLDQGLQFLIQYYNGEERAKGNILERFSAQQFPDLHSELNLSSLELGDSALYFCASSARLAGAGETQYFGPGTRLLVL.

V is TRBV7-7 and J is TRBJ2-2, with D perhaps matching TRBD2 (6 bases). The CDR3 runs 16 residues. The ends were cut back, 2 bases at V and 3 bases at J, with 13 bases in the middle. Germline V lookup: CDR1 SSHAT, CDR2 FNYEAQ (reference sequence). The CDR3 region is CASSLSPGDYTGELFF. The CDR3 region has the DNA TGTGCCAGCAGCTTAAGCCCGGGGGACTACACCGGGGAGCTGTTTTTT. The full variable domain, in which reference TRBV7-7 and TRBJ2-2 provide the parts outside the CDR3, is GAGVSQSPRYKVTKRGQDVTLRCDPISSHATLYWYQQALGQGPEFLTYFNYEAQPDKSGLPSDRFSAERPEGSISTLTIQRTEQRDSAMYRCASSLSPGDYTGELFFGEGSRLTVL.

The rearrangement uses TRBV6-2 or TRBV6-3 and TRBJ1-6, with 7 nucleotides matching TRBD1. Germline values: CDR1 MNHEY, CDR2 SVGEGT. The CDR3 extends over 18 amino acids. Unmatched junction bases numbered 15, after V lost 6 bases and J lost 4 bases. CDR3 bases: TGTGCCAGCAGACCTCCCGACAGGGCCCAAAATTATAATTCACCCCTCCACTTT. Translated: CASRPPDRAQNYNSPLHF.

V is TRBV5-5 and J is TRBJ2-1, with 8 positions matching TRBD2. The trim removed 3 bases at V and 2 bases at J, leaving 7 bases unmatched. Germline CDR1 is SGHKS and CDR2 is YYEKEE (reference sequence). The CDR3 sequence is 16 residues long. CDR3: CASSYFSGVAYNEQFF. CDR3 sequence (DNA): TGTGCCAGCAGCTACTTTAGCGGGGTCGCCTACAATGAGCAGTTCTTC.

The chain couples TRBV7-8 to TRBJ1-3, with a tentative D call TRBD1 (5 bases). Germline loops: CDR1 SGHVS, CDR2 FQNEAQ. The V gene lost 6 bases and the J gene lost 2 bases, with 14 bases spanning the gap. The CDR3 runs to 15 residues. The CDR3 protein is CASSSRGGAGNTIYF. Here the CDR3 DNA reads TGTGCCAGCAGTTCGAGGGGAGGGGCTGGAAACACCATATATTTT. The full variable domain, completed using reference TRBV7-8 and TRBJ1-3, is GAGVSQSPRYKVAKRGQDVALRCDPISGHVSLFWYQQALGQGPEFLTYFQNEAQLDKSGLPSDRFFAERPEGSVSTLKIQRTQQEDSAVYLCASSSRGGAGNTIYFGEGSWLTVV.

The chain joins TRBV5-6 to TRBJ1-1; D is unresolved. V gave up 0 bases and J gave up 9 bases, with 15 bases separating them. The CDR3 is 14 amino acids. Germline V gives CDR1 SGHDT, CDR2 YYEEEE. The CDR3, as DNA: TGTGCCAGCAGCTTGGTGGCGGGGTCCCAGAAAGCTTTCTTT. Translation gives CASSLVAGSQKAFF.

This chain connects TRBV18 to TRBJ2-4, with D perhaps TRBD2 (7 bases). The CDR3 runs 15 residues. From germline, CDR1 is KGHSH and CDR2 LQKENI. The V end lost 0 bases, the J end lost 3 bases, and 9 bases lay between the germline ends. The DNA for the CDR3 is TGTGCCAGCTCACCACCGGGAGGGGGCAAAAACATTCAGTACTTC. This encodes CASSPPGGGKNIQYF.

This chain connects TRBV2 to TRBJ2-2; 7 nucleotides align to TRBD1. This CDR3 is built from 15 residues. V lost 3 bases and J lost 6; bases outside the gene matches: 7. The V gene's germline CDR1 is SNHLY and CDR2 FYNNEI. The CDR3 reads CASSDSDRDAGELFF. For the CDR3, the DNA is TGTGCCAGCAGTGATAGCGACAGGGACGCCGGGGAGCTGTTTTTT.

The chain uses TRBV5-8 and TRBJ1-4; D is ambiguous. The CDR3 has 14 residues. Trimming shortened V by 3 bases and J by 7 bases, and 13 bases separated the two germline ends. The germline V gene encodes CDR1 SGHTS and CDR2 YDEGEE. DNA of the CDR3: TGTGCCAGCAGCTCCGAGAGGAGGGCTGAAAAACTGTTTTTT. Encoded protein: CASSSERRAEKLFF.

Notes on this clone: Other nucleotide sequences in the sample specify the same CDR3. The chain joins TRBV15 to TRBJ1-5, with D unclear. The germline V gene encodes CDR1 LNHNV and CDR2 YYDKDF (reference sequence). V shed 0 bases and J shed 1 base, with 7 bases lying between them. CDR3 length: 15 amino acids. The CDR3 is CATSRDRGSNQPQHF. Here the CDR3 DNA reads TGTGCCACCAGCAGAGATCGGGGAAGCAATCAGCCCCAGCATTTT.

This clone was recorded only once. The chain recombines TRBV7-9 with TRBJ2-2, with D possibly being TRBD2 (7 bases). CDR3 size: 12 residues. CDR1 is SEHNR, CDR2 FQNEAQ, per germline (reference sequence). The CDR3 sequence is CLAGAFTGELFF. In nucleotides, the CDR3 is TGTTTGGCGGGGGCCTTCACCGGGGAGCTGTTTTTT.

V is TRBV19 and J is TRBJ1-2; TRBD1 matches at 9 bases. Germline assignment: CDR1 LNHDA and CDR2 SQIVND (reference sequence). The CDR3 contains 14 residues. The V segment lost 5 bases and the J segment 4 bases; nucleotides outside the gene matches: 5. The CDR3 sequence is CASSWGQGSYGYTF. DNA of the CDR3: TGTGCCAGTAGTTGGGGACAGGGCAGCTATGGCTACACCTTC.

J is TRBJ1-1 and V is TRBV6-5; D not resolved. The CDR3 length is 15 residues. V lost 4 bases and J 6 bases, leaving 18 bases between the germline ends. CDR1 MNHEY and CDR2 SVGAGI come from the germline V gene. CDR3 sequence reads: CASSSPGGLGAEAFF. As DNA, the CDR3 is TGTGCCAGCAGTTCGCCGGGAGGATTAGGCGCTGAAGCTTTCTTT.

The chain is built from TRBV20-1 and TRBJ1-1; D is unresolved. Trimming removed 3 bases from V and 1 base from J, with 9 bases in between. The CDR3 length is 13 residues. Per the germline V gene, CDR1 is DFQATT and CDR2 is SNEGSKA (reference sequence). CDR3: CSASVERNTEAFF. The CDR3 DNA reads TGCAGTGCTAGTGTGGAGAGGAACACTGAAGCTTTCTTT.